The text below deals with one T cell receptor (beta chain). Its target is not known. This specimen comes from a study of long-term antiretroviral therapy in people with HIV. Study-level findings and limits: Blood dates from the mid-2000s to the late 2010s, possibly under older ART regimens.

There were roughly 0.9-10 million cryopreserved PBMC in the samples before DNA extraction. Trimming stripped 0 bases from V and 2 bases from J, with 7 bases between. CDR3 size: 14 residues. Germline V gene sequence: CDR1 MNHEY, CDR2 SVGAGI. The assay, immunoSEQ v3.0, was run at survey level. Profiled with immunoSEQ multiplex PCR; TCRdb holds only in-frame clones, not every one. The sample yields tens of thousands of clones, roughly 97% seen once. This sequence joins TRBV6-5 and TRBJ1-1; D unresolved. The source of this sequence is a man aged 25 to 45 with HIV. Source: unsorted PBMCs, taken 6.9 years after starting antiretroviral therapy. The CDR3 here is CASSYSRVNTEAFF. CDR3 DNA: TGTGCCAGCAGTTACTCGAGGGTAAACACTGAAGCTTTCTTT.